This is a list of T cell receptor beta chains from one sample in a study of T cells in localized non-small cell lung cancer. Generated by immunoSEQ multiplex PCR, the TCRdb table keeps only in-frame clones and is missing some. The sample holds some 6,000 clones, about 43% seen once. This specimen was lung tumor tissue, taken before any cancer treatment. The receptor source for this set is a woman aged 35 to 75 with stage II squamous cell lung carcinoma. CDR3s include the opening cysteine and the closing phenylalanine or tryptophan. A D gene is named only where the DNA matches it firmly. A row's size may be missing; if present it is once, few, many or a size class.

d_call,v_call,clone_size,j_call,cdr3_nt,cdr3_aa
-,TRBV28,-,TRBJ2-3,TGTGCCAGCAGTGGAACAGGTAGCACAGATACGCAGTATTTT,CASSGTGSTDTQYF
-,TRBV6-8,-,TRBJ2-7,TGTGCCAGCAGACCTTGGGGGGCGTACGAGCAGTACTTC,CASRPWGAYEQYF
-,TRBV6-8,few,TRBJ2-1,TGTGCCATCAGGGGACGGGACAATAACAATGAGCAGTTCTTC,CAIRGRDNNNEQFF
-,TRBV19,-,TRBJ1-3,TGTGCCAGTGGGGAGGGGTACACCATATATTTT,CASGEGYTIYF
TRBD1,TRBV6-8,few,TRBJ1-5,TGTGCCAGCACCCCAACAGGGGCCAATCAGCCCCAGCATTTT,CASTPTGANQPQHF
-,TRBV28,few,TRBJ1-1,TGTGCCGCTTGCCGGGTTCCGAACACTGAAGCTTTCTTT,CAACRVPNTEAFF
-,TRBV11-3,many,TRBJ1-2,TGTGCCAGCAGTCCTGGAGGGGTCGGGGGCTATGGCTACACCTTC,CASSPGGVGGYGYTF
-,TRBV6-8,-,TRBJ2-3,TGTGCCAGCAGCAACACTTGGCGCACAGATACGCAGTATTTT,CASSNTWRTDTQYF
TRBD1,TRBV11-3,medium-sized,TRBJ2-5,TGTGCCAGCAGCAAGGGACAGGGAGTCAAGGAGACCCAGTACTTC,CASSKGQGVKETQYF
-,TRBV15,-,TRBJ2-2,TGTGCCACCAGCAGAGATTTACAGGGTAGCGTCGGGGAGCTGTTTTTT,CATSRDLQGSVGELFF
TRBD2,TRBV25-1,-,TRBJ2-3,TGTGCCAGCAGTGAATACGGGAGGGGGGACACCCGCACAGATACGCAGTATTTT,CASSEYGRGDTRTDTQYF
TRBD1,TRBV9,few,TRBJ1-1,TGTGCCAGCAGTGAAGCGCTCCACGTCGGACAGGGCGAAGAAGCTTTCTTT,CASSEALHVGQGEEAFF
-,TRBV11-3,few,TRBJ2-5,TGTGCCAGCAGTTCCGTCCTAGGTTACCAAGAGACCCAGTACTTC,CASSSVLGYQETQYF
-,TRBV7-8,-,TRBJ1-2,TGTGCCAGCAGCCCGGGGTTGAACTATGGCTACACCTTC,CASSPGLNYGYTF
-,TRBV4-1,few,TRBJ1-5,TGCGCCAGCAGCCAAGATTTTGGCAGTACACAGCCCCAGCATTTT,CASSQDFGSTQPQHF
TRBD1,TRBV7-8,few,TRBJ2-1,TGTGCCGTCCTCCGGATTGGGACAGAAGGCAATGAGCAGTTCTTC,CAVLRIGTEGNEQFF
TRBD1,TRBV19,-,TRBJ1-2,TGTGCCAGTAGTAGGCCAGGGGGCGACTATGGCTACACCTTC,CASSRPGGDYGYTF
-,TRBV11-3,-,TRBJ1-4,TGTGCCAGCAGCCAAACCGGGACTTGGGGTGAAAAACTGTTTTTT,CASSQTGTWGEKLFF
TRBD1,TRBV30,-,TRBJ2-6,TGTGCCTGGGCAGGACAGGGGGCGCTTGGGGCCAACGTCCTGACTTTC,CAWAGQGALGANVLTF
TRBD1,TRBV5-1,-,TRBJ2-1,TGCGCCAGCAGCTCGACAGGGACGACCTCTAATGAGCAGTTCTTC,CASSSTGTTSNEQFF
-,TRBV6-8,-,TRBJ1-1,TGTGCCAGCAGTGTGATGGGGGCCGATCCTTCGGCTTTCTTT,CASSVMGADPSAFF
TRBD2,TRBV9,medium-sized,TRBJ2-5,TGTGCCAGCAGCGTAGAAGGGACTAGCGGGGGGCTTCGCGAGACCCAGTACTTC,CASSVEGTSGGLRETQYF
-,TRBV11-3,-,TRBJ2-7,TGTGCCAGCAGCTTAGAGGCCAGGATCTCCGAGCAGTACTTC,CASSLEARISEQYF
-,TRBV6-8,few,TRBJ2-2,TGTGCCAGCAAACAAAGTGTAGTCGCCACCGGGGAGCTGTTTTTT,CASKQSVVATGELFF
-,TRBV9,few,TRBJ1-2,TGTGCCAGCGTGAGATCCGCTAACTATGGCTACACCTTC,CASVRSANYGYTF